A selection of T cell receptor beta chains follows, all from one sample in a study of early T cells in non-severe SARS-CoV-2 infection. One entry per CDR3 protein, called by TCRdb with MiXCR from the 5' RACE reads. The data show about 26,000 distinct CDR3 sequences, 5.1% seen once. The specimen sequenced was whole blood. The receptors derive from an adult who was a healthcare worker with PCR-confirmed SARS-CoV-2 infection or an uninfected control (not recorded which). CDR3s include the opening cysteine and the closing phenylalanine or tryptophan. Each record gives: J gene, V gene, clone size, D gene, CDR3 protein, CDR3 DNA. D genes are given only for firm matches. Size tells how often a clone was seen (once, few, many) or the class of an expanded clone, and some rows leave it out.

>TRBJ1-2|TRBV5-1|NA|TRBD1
CASSTVYRGLAGYTF
TGCGCCAGCAGTACGGTCTACAGGGGGCTGGCTGGCTACACCTTC
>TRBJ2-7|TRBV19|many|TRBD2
CASSPWSGGSSYEQYF
TGTGCCAGTAGTCCCTGGAGCGGGGGTAGCTCCTACGAGCAGTACTTC
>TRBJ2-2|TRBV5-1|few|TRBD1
CASSLGQFYTGELFF
TGCGCCAGCAGCCTGGGACAGTTTTACACCGGGGAGCTGTTTTTT
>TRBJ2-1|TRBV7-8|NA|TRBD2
CASSLVGGGPGNEQFF
TGTGCCAGCAGCTTAGTCGGGGGGGGCCCTGGAAATGAGCAGTTCTTC
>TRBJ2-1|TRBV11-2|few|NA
CASSLKAGEGNEQFF
TGTGCCAGCAGTCTTAAGGCAGGGGAGGGCAATGAGCAGTTCTTC
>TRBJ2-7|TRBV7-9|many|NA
CASSLNRPFDEQYF
TGTGCCAGCAGCTTGAATCGACCTTTCGACGAGCAGTACTTC
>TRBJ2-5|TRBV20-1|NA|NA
CSARDRGVETQYF
TGCAGTGCTAGAGACAGGGGCGTTGAGACCCAGTACTTC
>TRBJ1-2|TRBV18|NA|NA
CASSPGPKVNYGYTF
TGTGCCAGCTCACCCGGCCCCAAAGTTAACTATGGCTACACCTTC
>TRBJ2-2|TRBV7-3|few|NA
CASMGGPETPGELFF
TGTGCCAGCATGGGCGGACCTGAAACTCCCGGGGAGCTGTTTTTT
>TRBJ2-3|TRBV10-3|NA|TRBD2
CAISGSGAADTQYF
TGTGCCATCAGCGGGAGCGGGGCCGCAGATACGCAGTATTTT
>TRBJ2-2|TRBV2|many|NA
CASSGLPTGELFF
TGTGCCAGCAGCGGACTACCAACCGGGGAGCTGTTTTTT
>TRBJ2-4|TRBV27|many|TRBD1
CASSWTGGNIQYF
TGTGCCAGCAGTTGGACAGGGGGCAACATTCAGTACTTC
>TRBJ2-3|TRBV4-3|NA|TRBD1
CASSQDWGQGSDTQYF
TGCGCCAGCAGCCAAGATTGGGGACAGGGCTCAGATACGCAGTATTTT
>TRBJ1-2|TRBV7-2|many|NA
CASSLSPQDHYGYTF
TGTGCCAGCAGCCTCTCCCCACAGGACCACTATGGCTACACCTTC
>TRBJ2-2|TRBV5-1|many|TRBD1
CASWNTGGTGELFF
TGCGCCAGCTGGAACACAGGGGGCACCGGGGAGCTGTTTTTT
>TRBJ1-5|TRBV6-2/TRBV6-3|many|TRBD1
CASRGQGVDSNQPQHF
TGTGCCAGCAGGGGACAGGGGGTTGATAGCAATCAGCCCCAGCATTTT
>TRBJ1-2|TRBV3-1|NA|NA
CASSQTVYGYTF
TGTGCCAGCAGCCAAACAGTCTATGGCTACACCTTC
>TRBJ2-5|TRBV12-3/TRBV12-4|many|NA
CASSSISYQETQYF
TGTGCCAGCAGTTCGATTAGCTACCAAGAGACCCAGTACTTC
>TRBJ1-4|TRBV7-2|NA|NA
CASSLTRLEKLFF
TGTGCCAGCAGCTTAACTCGTTTGGAGAAACTGTTTTTT
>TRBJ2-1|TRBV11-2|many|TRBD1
CASSQTGQGLYEQFF
TGTGCCAGCAGCCAGACGGGACAGGGGCTATATGAGCAGTTCTTC
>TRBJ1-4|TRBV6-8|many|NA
CASRAEEKLFF
TGTGCCAGCAGGGCCGAGGAAAAACTGTTTTTT
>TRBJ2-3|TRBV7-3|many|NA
CASSLGPEATDTQYF
TGTGCCAGCAGCCTAGGGCCGGAGGCCACAGATACGCAGTATTTT
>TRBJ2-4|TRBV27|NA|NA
CASSPRGAEAKNIQYF
TGTGCCAGCAGTCCAAGGGGCGCAGAAGCCAAAAACATTCAGTACTTC
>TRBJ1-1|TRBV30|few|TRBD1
CAFIRGHMNTEAFF
TGTGCCTTCATCAGGGGGCACATGAACACTGAAGCTTTCTTT
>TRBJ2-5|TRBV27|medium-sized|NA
CASSGLGPMQETQYF
TGTGCCAGCAGTGGATTGGGACCGATGCAAGAGACCCAGTACTTC
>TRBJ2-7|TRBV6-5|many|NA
CASSYSKQEYF
TGTGCCAGCAGTTACTCGAAACAGGAGTACTTC
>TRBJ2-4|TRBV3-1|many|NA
CASSPSDIRKIKNIQYF
TGTGCCAGCAGCCCATCGGACATCCGCAAAATTAAAAACATTCAGTACTTC
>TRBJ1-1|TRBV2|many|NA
CASITVNTEAFF
TGTGCCAGCATCACGGTGAACACTGAAGCTTTCTTT